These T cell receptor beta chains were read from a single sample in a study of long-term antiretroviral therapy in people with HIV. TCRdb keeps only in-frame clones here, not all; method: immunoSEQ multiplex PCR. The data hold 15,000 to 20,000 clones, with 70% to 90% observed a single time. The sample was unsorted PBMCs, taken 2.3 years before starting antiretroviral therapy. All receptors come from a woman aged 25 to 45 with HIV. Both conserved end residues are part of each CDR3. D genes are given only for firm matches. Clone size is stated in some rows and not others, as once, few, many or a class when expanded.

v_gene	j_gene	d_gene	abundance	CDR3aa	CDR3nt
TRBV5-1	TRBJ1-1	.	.	CASSLGGPRNTEAFF	TGCGCCAGCAGCTTGGGGGGTCCTAGGAACACTGAAGCTTTCTTT
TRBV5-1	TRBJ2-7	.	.	CASSLDRPYEQYF	TGCGCCAGCAGCTTGGACAGACCCTACGAGCAGTACTTC
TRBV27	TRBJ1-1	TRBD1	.	CASAGTGGTAFF	TGTGCCAGCGCCGGGACAGGGGGCACAGCTTTCTTT
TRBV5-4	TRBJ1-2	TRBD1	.	CASSPGGRTGAVYGYTF	TGTGCCAGCAGCCCTGGAGGGCGGACAGGGGCAGTCTATGGCTACACCTTC
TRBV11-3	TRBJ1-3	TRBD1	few	CASSLGDRGRAGNTIYF	TGTGCCAGCAGCTTAGGGGACAGGGGAAGGGCTGGAAACACCATATATTTT
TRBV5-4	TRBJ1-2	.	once	CASSFGGRIDGYTF	TGTGCCAGCAGCTTCGGAGGGAGGATAGATGGCTACACCTTC
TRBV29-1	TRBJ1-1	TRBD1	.	CSGDRGWGTEAFF	TGCAGCGGTGACAGGGGCTGGGGCACTGAAGCTTTCTTT
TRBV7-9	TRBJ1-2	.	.	CASSPRGVPYGYTF	TGTGCCAGCAGCCCTAGGGGGGTACCCTATGGCTACACCTTC
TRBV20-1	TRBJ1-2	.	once	CSSGVVGYTF	TGCAGCTCGGGGGTGGTTGGCTACACCTTC
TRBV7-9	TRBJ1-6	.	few	CASSLAGGLSHPSPLHF	TGTGCCAGCAGCTTAGCTGGGGGCTTAAGTCACCCTTCACCCCTCCACTTT
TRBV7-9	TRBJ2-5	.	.	CASSLQGSRETQYF	TGTGCCAGCAGCTTGCAGGGCTCGAGAGAGACCCAGTACTTC
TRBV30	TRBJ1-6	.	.	CAWNQYNSPLHF	TGTGCCTGGAATCAGTATAATTCACCCCTCCACTTT
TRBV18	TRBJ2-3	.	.	CASSPQGVGGTDTQYF	TGTGCCAGCTCACCACAGGGGGTGGGTGGCACAGATACGCAGTATTTT
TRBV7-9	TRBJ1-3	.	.	CASSLAGTGNTIYF	TGTGCCAGCAGCTTAGCAGGGACTGGAAACACCATATATTTT
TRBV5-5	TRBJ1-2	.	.	CASSLALVAPHGYTF	TGTGCCAGCAGCTTGGCCCTAGTAGCCCCCCATGGCTACACCTTC
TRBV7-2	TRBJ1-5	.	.	CASSLNDGINQHF	TGTGCCAGCAGTCTAAACGACGGAATAAACCAGCATTTT
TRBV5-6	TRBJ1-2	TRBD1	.	CASSSPPSGGQGYTF	TGTGCCAGCAGCTCTCCGCCATCAGGGGGTCAAGGCTACACCTTC
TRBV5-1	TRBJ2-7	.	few	CASRLERSYEQYF	TGCGCCAGCAGACTGGAACGGAGCTACGAGCAGTACTTC
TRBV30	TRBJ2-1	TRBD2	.	CAWSVGARGTRVEQFF	TGTGCCTGGAGCGTGGGCGCTAGGGGGACTAGGGTTGAGCAGTTCTTC
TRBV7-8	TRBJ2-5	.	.	CASSFRGAGETQYF	TGTGCCAGCAGCTTTCGGGGGGCCGGGGAGACCCAGTACTTC
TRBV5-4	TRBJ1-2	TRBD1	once	CASTEQGRGGYTF	TGTGCCAGCACAGAACAGGGGAGAGGTGGCTACACCTTC
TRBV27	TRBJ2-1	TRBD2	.	CANRTSGGIYNEQFF	TGTGCCAACAGGACTAGCGGGGGTATTTACAATGAGCAGTTCTTC
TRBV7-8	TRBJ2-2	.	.	CANTKGGARITGELFF	TGTGCCAACACGAAAGGGGGGGCCCGCATCACCGGGGAGCTGTTTTTT
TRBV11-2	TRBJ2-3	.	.	CASSFQGGSTDTQYF	TGTGCCAGCAGCTTTCAGGGGGGAAGCACAGATACGCAGTATTTT
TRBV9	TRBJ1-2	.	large	CASSAERWGSGGYTF	TGTGCCAGCAGCGCGGAACGGTGGGGATCGGGAGGCTACACCTTC
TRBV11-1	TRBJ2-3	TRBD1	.	CASSSGGSADTQYF	TGTGCCAGCAGCTCAGGGGGCTCAGCAGATACGCAGTATTTT
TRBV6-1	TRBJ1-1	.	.	CASSEDLGANTEAFF	TGTGCCAGCAGTGAAGATCTGGGGGCGAACACTGAAGCTTTCTTT
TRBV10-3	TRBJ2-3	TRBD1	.	CAISDARDREDTQYF	TGTGCCATCAGTGATGCCCGGGACAGGGAAGATACGCAGTATTTT
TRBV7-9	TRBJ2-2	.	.	CASHRDTATGELFF	TGTGCCAGTCACCGGGACACCGCCACCGGGGAGCTGTTTTTT
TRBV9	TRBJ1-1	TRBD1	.	CASSAGGTEAFF	TGTGCCAGCAGCGCAGGGGGCACTGAAGCTTTCTTT
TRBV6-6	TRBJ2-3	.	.	CASSGNDGDTQYF	TGTGCCAGCAGTGGCAACGATGGAGATACGCAGTATTTT
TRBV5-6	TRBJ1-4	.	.	CASSLTPGRDEKLFF	TGTGCCAGCAGCTTGACCCCGGGGCGGGACGAAAAACTGTTTTTT
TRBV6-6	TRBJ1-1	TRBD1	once	CASSYIGQVEAFF	TGTGCCAGCAGTTACATTGGACAGGTTGAAGCTTTCTTT
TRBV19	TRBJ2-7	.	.	CASSVTRLASYEQYF	TGTGCCAGTAGTGTAACCCGACTGGCTTCCTACGAGCAGTACTTC
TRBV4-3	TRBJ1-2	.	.	CASSQGITTGRSYGYTF	TGCGCCAGCAGCCAAGGGATAACTACGGGGCGTAGCTATGGCTACACCTTC
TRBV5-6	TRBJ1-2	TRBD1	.	CASSVDRGAYASGYTF	TGTGCCAGCAGCGTGGACAGGGGAGCCTATGCGTCGGGCTACACCTTC
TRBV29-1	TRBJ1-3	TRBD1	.	CSATPQGAGNTIYF	TGCAGCGCGACTCCACAGGGGGCTGGAAACACCATATATTTT
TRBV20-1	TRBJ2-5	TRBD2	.	CSARGGETQYF	TGCAGTGCTCGGGGGGGAGAGACCCAGTACTTC
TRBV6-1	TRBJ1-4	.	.	CASSPRGANEKLFF	TGTGCCAGCAGCCCCAGGGGTGCTAATGAAAAACTGTTTTTT
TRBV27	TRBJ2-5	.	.	CASSPLGSGVKQETQYF	TGTGCCAGCAGTCCGTTGGGATCGGGGGTTAAACAAGAGACCCAGTACTTC
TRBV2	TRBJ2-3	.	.	CASSERGTAAQYF	TGTGCCAGCAGTGAAAGGGGGACCGCGGCGCAGTATTTT
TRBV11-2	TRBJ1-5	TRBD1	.	CASSLGAGGHYSNQPQHF	TGTGCCAGCAGCTTAGGGGCAGGGGGCCATTATAGCAATCAGCCCCAGCATTTT
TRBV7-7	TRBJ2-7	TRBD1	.	CASSWTSTGTGINYEQYF	TGTGCTAGCAGCTGGACCTCTACAGGGACAGGGATTAACTACGAGCAGTACTTC
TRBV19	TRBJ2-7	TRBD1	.	CASSQRDRGFSEQYF	TGTGCCAGTAGCCAGCGAGACAGGGGTTTTAGCGAGCAGTACTTC